The 20 T cell receptor beta chains listed next were all sequenced from one sample in a study of T cells in Graves' hyperthyroidism and ophthalmopathy. What was amplified from RNA transcripts were TCR beta CDR3 regions. Using the HTBI primer set, a first-round RT-PCR was run on the TCR CDR3. TCRdb recomputed calls from the multiplex PCR reads with MiXCR, one row per CDR3 protein. The sample yields hundreds of thousands of distinct CDR3 sequences, around 46% seen once. The specimen sequenced was peripheral blood or thyroid tissue (not recorded which). These receptors originate from a woman younger than 30 with Graves' hyperthyroidism.

There are a few counts of this clonotype. V gene TRBV9 combines with J gene TRBJ2-7; D tentatively reads TRBD1 or TRBD2 (5 bases each). CDR1 is SGDLS, CDR2 YYNGEE, per germline. The CDR3 contains 15 residues. V gave up 4 bases and J gave up 0 bases, with 14 bases separating them. The CDR3 sequence is CASSSNGAPSYEQYF. CDR3 sequence (DNA): TGTGCCAGCAGCTCAAACGGGGCTCCCTCCTACGAGCAGTACTTC.

This clonotype was detected a few times. This rearrangement joins TRBV29-1 to TRBJ1-3; possibly TRBD1 for D (6 bases). This CDR3 is 15 amino acids long. Between the trimmed V and J ends, which lost 5 bases and 8 bases, there was a span of 22 bases. CDR1 and CDR2 from the germline V gene are SQVTM and ANQGSEA. CDR3 nucleotide sequence: TGCAGCGTTTCCCCCCTTCGGGGGGCTGAGGACACCATATATTTT. Translating gives CSVSPLRGAEDTIYF.

Of note for this clonotype: A junction boundary mismatches the germline segment, possibly from a read error. V gene TRBV9 combines with J gene TRBJ2-5, with D tentatively TRBD2 (5 bases). The CDR3 length is 12 residues. CDR1 and CDR2 from the germline V gene are SGDLS and YYNGEE. The CDR3 nucleotides are TGTGCCAGCAGCGGACTACAAGAGGCCCAGTACTTC. Translation gives CASSGLQEAQYF. Using reference TRBV9 and TRBJ2-5 for the parts outside the CDR3, the full variable domain is DSGVTQTPKHLITATGQRVTLRCSPRSGDLSVYWYQQSLDQGLQFLIQYYNGEERAKGNILERFSAQQFPDLHSELNLSSLELGDSALYFCASSGLQEAQYFGPGTRLLVL.

The table lists this clonotype with many counts. V usage is TRBV5-1 and J usage is TRBJ1-5, with D maybe TRBD1 (5 bases). Germline V gene data show CDR1 as SGHRS and CDR2 as YFSETQ. The CDR3 is made up of 15 amino acids. Trimming pared 1 base from V and 0 bases from J, leaving 8 bases between. In nucleotides, the CDR3 is TGCGCCAGCAGCTTGAGAGGGGATAGCAATCAGCCCCAGCATTTT. Residues: CASSLRGDSNQPQHF.

V usage is TRBV7-9 and J usage is TRBJ1-1; no clear D gene. Per the germline V gene, CDR1 is SEHNR and CDR2 is FQNEAQ (reference sequence). Trimming took off 5 bases at V and 0 bases at J, with 10 bases between the two ends. There are 14 residues in the CDR3. The CDR3 region is CASSPDNLNTEAFF. The CDR3 region has the DNA TGTGCCAGCAGCCCTGACAACTTGAACACTGAAGCTTTCTTT.

This chain links TRBV5-1 with TRBJ1-6; possibly TRBD1 for D (6 bases). CDR3 length: 14 residues. CDR1 SGHRS and CDR2 YFSETQ come from the germline V gene. V was pared by 4 bases and J by 9 bases, with 14 bases between. The CDR3 nucleotides are TGCGCCAGCAGCCCACAGGGCTTGGGTTCACCCCTCCACTTT. It encodes CASSPQGLGSPLHF.

Concerning this clonotype itself: One base away lies a much larger clone, so this may be a sequencing read error. The chain employs TRBV7-3 and TRBJ2-5; TRBD1 matches at 8 bases. This CDR3 comprises 15 residues. J lost 7 bases, V lost 5 bases, and 12 bases had no gene match. Germline V gives CDR1 SGHTA, CDR2 FQGTGA. The CDR3 sequence: CASSRGTGHPRTQYF. The CDR3 nucleotides are TGTGCCAGCAGCCGAGGGACAGGCCACCCAAGGACCCAGTACTTC.

Comment on this clonotype: This could be a read error, since a much larger clone is one nucleotide away. V and J are TRBV9 and TRBJ1-6; D is undetermined. V gave up 4 bases and J gave up 10 bases, with 9 bases separating them. Germline CDR1 is SGDLS and CDR2 is YYNGEE. The CDR3 extends over 12 amino acids. CDR3 bases: TGTGCCAGCAGCCATGAGCGATCACCCCTCCACTTT. This gives the protein CASSHERSPLHF.

This clonotype was seen a few times. This sequence joins TRBV5-5 and TRBJ2-5; D is undetermined. V was cut by 4 bases and J by 11 bases, with 21 bases left in between. This CDR3 has 14 residues. Germline-derived CDR1 and CDR2 are SGHKS and YYEKEE (reference sequence). This CDR3 is CASSRDPIAEAQYF. The CDR3, as DNA: TGTGCCAGCAGCCGCGATCCGATCGCCGAGGCACAGTACTTC.

V gene TRBV20-1 combines with J gene TRBJ1-5; D perhaps matches TRBD1 (5 bases). This CDR3 has 13 residues. Germline V gene sequence: CDR1 DFQATT, CDR2 SNEGSKA (reference sequence). V lost 5 bases, J lost 2 bases, and 10 bases lay in between. CDR3 DNA: TGCAGTGCTGTTTTCAGGGGCAATCAGCCCCAGCATTTT. It yields the protein CSAVFRGNQPQHF.

This clonotype was seen only a few times. The chain is built from TRBV2 and TRBJ2-5; D remains ambiguous. In germline, CDR1 is SNHLY, CDR2 FYNNEI. The CDR3 is made up of 16 amino acids. V gave up 0 bases and J gave up 5 bases, with 16 bases separating them. DNA for the CDR3: TGTGCCAGCAGTGAAGCCCGGAACAAGACGTCGGAGACCCAGTACTTC. Translated: CASSEARNKTSETQYF.

The gene calls are TRBV5-1 and TRBJ2-5; D gene ambiguous. Germline-derived CDR1 and CDR2 are SGHRS and YFSETQ. The V gene lost 4 bases and the J gene lost 11 bases, with 21 bases spanning the gap. This CDR3 region has 14 residues. The CDR3 reads CASSLPESTDTQYF. In nucleotides, the CDR3 is TGCGCCAGCAGCCTCCCGGAGTCCACAGATACGCAGTACTTC.

The chain is built from TRBV7-9 and TRBJ2-5; no clear D gene. CDR3 length: 13 residues. Trimming removed 4 bases from V and 7 bases from J, with 13 bases in between. CDR1 SEHNR and CDR2 FQNEAQ come from the germline V gene (reference sequence). CDR3: CASSYDGDTTQYF. Written as DNA, the CDR3 is TGTGCCAGCAGCTACGACGGCGACACGACCCAGTACTTC.

The chain couples TRBV12-5 to TRBJ1-5; a possible D gene is TRBD1 (6 bases). CDR1 and CDR2 from the germline V gene are LGHNT and FRNRAP. The CDR3 runs 14 residues. Trimming took off 6 bases at V and 1 base at J, with 10 bases between the two ends. The CDR3 here is CASGQGMSNQPQHF. The CDR3 nucleotides read TGTGCTAGTGGCCAGGGGATGAGCAATCAGCCCCAGCATTTT.

Points on this clonotype: At one boundary the junction diverges from the germline segment, which might be a read error. The chain employs TRBV2 and TRBJ2-7; D call uncertain. This CDR3 comprises 15 residues. Germline V gene lookup returns CDR1 SNHLY and CDR2 FYNNEI. The CDR3 nucleotides are TGCGCCAGCAGCCAAGGTTTAGCCGATTCCTACGAGCAGTACTTC. It codes for CASSQGLADSYEQYF.

The gene calls are TRBV9 and TRBJ1-3, with D hard to call. The CDR3 length is 12 residues. Per germline, CDR1 SGDLS and CDR2 YYNGEE. Trimming removed 7 bases at V and 7 bases at J, with 12 bases between. The CDR3 loop reads CASAVAGNTIYF. The DNA for the CDR3 is TGTGCCAGCGCAGTAGCGGGGAACACCATATATTTT. Combining the CDR3 with reference TRBV9 and TRBJ1-3 gives the whole variable domain DSGVTQTPKHLITATGQRVTLRCSPRSGDLSVYWYQQSLDQGLQFLIQYYNGEERAKGNILERFSAQQFPDLHSELNLSSLELGDSALYFCASAVAGNTIYFGEGSWLTVV.

This clonotype has only one observation. V is TRBV6-5 and J is TRBJ1-1; D is undetermined. Germline loops: CDR1 MNHEY, CDR2 SVGAGI. Trimming shortened V by 0 bases and J by 1 base, and 12 bases separated the two germline ends. The CDR3 consists of 16 residues. The CDR3 is CASSYSIEAPNTEAFF. The CDR3 DNA is TGTGCCAGCAGTTACTCGATAGAGGCACCGAACACTGAAGCTTTCTTT.

This clonotype was observed a few times. The chain carries TRBV2 and TRBJ1-4; TRBD1 might be the D (6 bases). CDR1 and CDR2 (germline): SNHLY, FYNNEI. V lost 7 bases to trimming and J lost 8 bases, with 20 bases between them. The CDR3 extends over 15 amino acids. The CDR3 DNA sequence: TGTGCCAGCAAGGGACTCCGGGGGGCGGGAGAAAAACTGTTTTTT. This codes for CASKGLRGAGEKLFF.

V and J are TRBV2 and TRBJ2-3; 8 nucleotides line up with TRBD2. J was trimmed by 0 bases and V by 4 bases; bases with no gene match: 3. Germline assignment: CDR1 SNHLY and CDR2 FYNNEI. The CDR3 runs 15 residues. CDR3 region: CASSASGSSTDTQYF. In DNA form, the CDR3 reads TGTGCCAGCAGTGCTAGCGGGTCGAGCACAGATACGCAGTATTTT. Full variable domain (remainder filled in from reference TRBV2 and TRBJ2-3): EPEVTQTPSHQVTQMGQEVILRCVPISNHLYFYWYRQILGQKVEFLVSFYNNEISEKSEIFDDQFSVERPDGSNFTLKIRSTKLEDSAMYFCASSASGSSTDTQYFGPGTRLTVL.

This clonotype was counted only a few times. The chain recombines TRBV20-1 with TRBJ2-7; D might be TRBD1 or TRBD2, each matching 5 bases. Germline values: CDR1 DFQATT, CDR2 SNEGSKA (reference sequence). The V and J ends lost 3 bases and 2 bases respectively, with 14 bases between them. This CDR3 has 14 residues. DNA for the CDR3: TGCAGTGCTAGCACAGGCGGGCGTGCCTACGAGCAGTACTTC. Its protein is CSASTGGRAYEQYF.